Sequencing of this T cell receptor beta chain was carried out in a study of blood T cell repertoires in COVID-19. Study background: The study drew acute and convalescent COVID-19 samples from the United States, Italy and Spain. PBMCs, B-cell-depleted T cells, or T cells were the source of the cDNA or gDNA that made up the material.

In the original workflow: It was from reference gene primer amplification that nucleated cell counts were estimated. TCRdb keeps only in-frame clones here, not all; method: immunoSEQ multiplex PCR. The DNA was the basis for D and trimming; V, J and clone size are from that table. The sample carries 160,000 or so clones, roughly nine tenths recorded once. J gave up 2 bases and V 1 base, and 8 bases lay outside the gene matches. The germline gives CDR1 LGHDT, CDR2 YNNKEL (reference sequence). The CDR3 consists of 19 residues. The TCR sequence derives from a woman aged 65 to 85 with acute or convalescent COVID-19. V gene TRBV3-1 (or the pseudogene TRBV3-2) combines with J gene TRBJ2-5; 15 nucleotides match TRBD2. Material for sequencing was peripheral blood. This chain's CDR3 is CASSQAGLAGGKKQETQYF. CDR3 coding DNA: TGTGCCAGCAGCCAAGCGGGACTAGCGGGGGGAAAGAAGCAAGAGACCCAGTACTTC.